This TCR beta chain is from a study of T cells in localized non-small cell lung cancer. The CDR3 is made up of 11 amino acids. V was shortened by 4 bases and J by 3 bases, with 3 bases between the two germline ends. Germline CDR1 reads SGHNT; CDR2 reads YENEEA. Produced via immunoSEQ multiplex PCR; TCRdb's table is partial and in-frame only. This table holds approximately 34,000 clones, 93% found once. This clone was picked up one time. The antigen remains undetermined. Study-level results: Highest T cell clonality was seen in uninvolved adjacent lung, surpassing that measured in tumor. Higher adjacent-lung clonality was associated with shorter survival. Median around 56 top-100 tumor clones were shared with paired adjacent lung. Because only a single region of the tumor was sequenced, heterogeneity remains possible.

This receptor was obtained from a female donor older than 55 with stage I lung adenocarcinoma. The sample consisted of peripheral blood, taken before any cancer treatment. This chain joins TRBV11-3 and TRBJ1-1; no clear D gene. CDR3 sequence (DNA): TGTGCCAGCAGCTCTTACACTGAAGCTTTCTTT. This sequence encodes CASSSYTEAFF. Full variable domain (remainder filled in from reference TRBV11-3 and TRBJ1-1): EAGVVQSPRYKIIEKKQPVAFWCNPISGHNTLYWYLQNLGQGPELLIRYENEEAVDDSQLPKDRFSAERLKGVDSTLKIQPAELGDSAVYLCASSSYTEAFFGQGTRLTVV.